The 2 T cell receptor beta chains below come from one sample, sequenced in a study of OX40 agonist ivuxolimab in advanced cancers. TCRdb keeps only in-frame clones here, not all; method: immunoSEQ multiplex PCR. Here the sample spans approximately 28,000 clones, 85% to 90% being singletons. Sequenced material: CD4+ or CD8+ T cells sorted from blood, taken in a trial of the OX40 agonist ivuxolimab. These receptors were taken from an adult with an advanced solid tumor such as melanoma, head and neck, liver or kidney cancer.

The chain is built from TRBV5-4 and TRBJ2-3; TRBD2 is a possible D gene (7 bases). CDR1 SGHNT and CDR2 YYREEE come from the germline V gene (reference sequence). V was clipped by 0 bases and J by 6 bases, with 11 bases between them. The CDR3 totals 14 residues. CDR3 in DNA: TGTGCCAGCAGCTTGGGCGCGGGGGCGGATACGCAGTATTTT. It translates to CASSLGAGADTQYF. The full variable domain, in which reference TRBV5-4 and TRBJ2-3 provide the parts outside the CDR3, is ETGVTQSPTHLIKTRGQQVTLRCSSQSGHNTVSWYQQALGQGPQFIFQYYREEENGRGNFPPRFSGLQFPNYSSELNVNALELDDSALYLCASSLGAGADTQYFGPGTRLTVL.

The chain recombines TRBV5-1 with TRBJ1-1, with 8 positions matching TRBD1. The CDR3 contains 13 residues. The V gene's germline CDR1 is SGHRS and CDR2 YFSETQ. V shed 7 bases, J shed 4 bases, and the junction held 6 bases outside the gene matches. CDR3 nucleotides: TGCGCCAGCGGGATGACAGGGGCCACTGAAGCTTTCTTT. Its translation is CASGMTGATEAFF.